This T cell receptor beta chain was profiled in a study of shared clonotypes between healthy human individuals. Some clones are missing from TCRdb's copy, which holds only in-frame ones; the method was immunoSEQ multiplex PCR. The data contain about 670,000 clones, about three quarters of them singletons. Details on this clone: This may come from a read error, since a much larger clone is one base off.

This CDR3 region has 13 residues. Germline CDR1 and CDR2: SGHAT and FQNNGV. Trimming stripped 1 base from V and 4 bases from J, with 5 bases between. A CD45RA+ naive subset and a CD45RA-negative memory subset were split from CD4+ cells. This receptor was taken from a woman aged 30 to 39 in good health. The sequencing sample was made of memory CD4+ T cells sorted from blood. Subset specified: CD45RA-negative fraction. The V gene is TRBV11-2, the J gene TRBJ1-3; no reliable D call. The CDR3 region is CASSLVGGNTIYF. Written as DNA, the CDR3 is TGTGCCAGCAGCTTAGTTGGGGGAAACACCATATATTTT. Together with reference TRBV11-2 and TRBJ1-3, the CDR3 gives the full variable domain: EAGVAQSPRYKIIEKRQSVAFWCNPISGHATLYWYQQILGQGPKLLIQFQNNGVVDDSQLPKDRFSAERLKGVDSTLKIQPAKLEDSAVYLCASSLVGGNTIYFGEGSWLTVV.